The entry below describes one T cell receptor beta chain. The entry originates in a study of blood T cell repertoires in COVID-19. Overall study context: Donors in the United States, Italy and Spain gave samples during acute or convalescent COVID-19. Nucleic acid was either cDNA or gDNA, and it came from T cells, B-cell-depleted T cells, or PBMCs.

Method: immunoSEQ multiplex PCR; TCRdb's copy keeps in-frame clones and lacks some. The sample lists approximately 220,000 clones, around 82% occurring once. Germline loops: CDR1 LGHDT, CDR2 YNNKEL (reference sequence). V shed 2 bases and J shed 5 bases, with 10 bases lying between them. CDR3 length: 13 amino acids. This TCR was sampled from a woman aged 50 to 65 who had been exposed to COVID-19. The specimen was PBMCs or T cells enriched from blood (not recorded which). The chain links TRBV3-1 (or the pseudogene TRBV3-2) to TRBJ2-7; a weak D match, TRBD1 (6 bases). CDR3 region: CASSQNRVDEQYF. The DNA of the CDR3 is TGTGCCAGCAGCCAAAACAGGGTCGACGAGCAGTACTTC.